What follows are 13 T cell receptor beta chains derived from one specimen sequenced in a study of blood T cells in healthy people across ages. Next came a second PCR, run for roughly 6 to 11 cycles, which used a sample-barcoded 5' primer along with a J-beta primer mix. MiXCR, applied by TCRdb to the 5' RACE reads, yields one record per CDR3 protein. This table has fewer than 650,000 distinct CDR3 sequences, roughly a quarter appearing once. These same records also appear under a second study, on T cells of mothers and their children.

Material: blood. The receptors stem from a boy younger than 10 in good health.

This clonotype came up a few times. CDR3 residues: CATSRAPPGLAGHGANVLTF. The CDR3 DNA is TGTGCCACCAGCAGAGCTCCTCCGGGACTAGCGGGACATGGGGCCAACGTCCTGACTTTC. This chain joins TRBV15 and TRBJ2-6; 13 bases match TRBD2. CDR1 LNHNV and CDR2 YYDKDF come from the germline V gene (reference sequence). The CDR3 has 20 residues. With V trimmed by 1 base and J by 3 bases, 9 bases remained unmatched.

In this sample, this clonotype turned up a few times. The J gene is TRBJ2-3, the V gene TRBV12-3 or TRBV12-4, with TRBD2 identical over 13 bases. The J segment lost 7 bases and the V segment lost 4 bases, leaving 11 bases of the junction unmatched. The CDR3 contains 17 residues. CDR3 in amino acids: CASSSALLAGGTYTQYF. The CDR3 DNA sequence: TGTGCCAGCAGTTCCGCCCTACTAGCGGGGGGGACGTATACGCAGTATTTT.

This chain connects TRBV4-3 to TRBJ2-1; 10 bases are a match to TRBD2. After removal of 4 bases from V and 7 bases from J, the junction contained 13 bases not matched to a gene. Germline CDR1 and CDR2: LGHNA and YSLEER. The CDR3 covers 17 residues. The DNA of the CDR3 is TGCGCCAGCAGCCCTGGCTACCTGTTTAGCGGGGGGAATGAGCAGTTCTTC. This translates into CASSPGYLFSGGNEQFF.

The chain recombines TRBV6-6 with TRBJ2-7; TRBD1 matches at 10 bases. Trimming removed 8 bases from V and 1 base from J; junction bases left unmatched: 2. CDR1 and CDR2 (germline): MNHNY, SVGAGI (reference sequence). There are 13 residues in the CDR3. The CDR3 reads CASGQGDSYEQYF. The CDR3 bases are TGTGCCAGCGGACAGGGGGATTCCTACGAGCAGTACTTC.

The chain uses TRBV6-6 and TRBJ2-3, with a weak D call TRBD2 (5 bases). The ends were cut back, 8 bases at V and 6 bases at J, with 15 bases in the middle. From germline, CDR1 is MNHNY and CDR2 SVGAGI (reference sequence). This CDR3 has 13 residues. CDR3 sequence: CASEGTATDTQYF. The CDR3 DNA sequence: TGTGCCAGCGAGGGAACCGCAACGGATACGCAGTATTTT.

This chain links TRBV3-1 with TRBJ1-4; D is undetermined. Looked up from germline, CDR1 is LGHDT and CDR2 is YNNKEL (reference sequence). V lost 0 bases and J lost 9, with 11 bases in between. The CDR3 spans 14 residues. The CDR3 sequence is CASSQETGSQKLFF. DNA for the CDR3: TGTGCCAGCAGCCAAGAGACGGGCAGCCAAAAACTGTTTTTT. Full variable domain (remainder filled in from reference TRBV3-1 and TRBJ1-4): DTAVSQTPKYLVTQMGNDKSIKCEQNLGHDTMYWYKQDSKKFLKIMFSYNNKELIINETVPNRFSPKSPDKAHLNLHINSLELGDSAVYFCASSQETGSQKLFFGSGTQLSVL.

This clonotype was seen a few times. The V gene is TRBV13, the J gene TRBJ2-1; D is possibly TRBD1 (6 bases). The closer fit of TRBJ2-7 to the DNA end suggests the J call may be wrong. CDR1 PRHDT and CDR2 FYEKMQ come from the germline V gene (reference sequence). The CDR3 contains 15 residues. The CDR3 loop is CASSAQQGYPYEQYF. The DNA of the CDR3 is TGTGCCAGCAGCGCGCAACAGGGTTATCCCTACGAGCAGTACTTC.

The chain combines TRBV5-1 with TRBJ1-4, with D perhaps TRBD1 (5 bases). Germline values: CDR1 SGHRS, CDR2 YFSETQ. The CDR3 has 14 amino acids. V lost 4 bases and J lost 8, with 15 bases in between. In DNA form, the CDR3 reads TGCGCCAGCAGCGCCTCGGGACTAGAGGAAAAACTGTTTTTT. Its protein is CASSASGLEEKLFF.

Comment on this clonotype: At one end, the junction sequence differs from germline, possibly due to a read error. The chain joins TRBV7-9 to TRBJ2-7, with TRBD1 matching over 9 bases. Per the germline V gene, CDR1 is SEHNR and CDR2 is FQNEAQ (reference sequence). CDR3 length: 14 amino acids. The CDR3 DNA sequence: TGTGCCAACAGCTCCTTGGACAGGGGCTACGAGCAGTACTTC. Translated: CANSSLDRGYEQYF.

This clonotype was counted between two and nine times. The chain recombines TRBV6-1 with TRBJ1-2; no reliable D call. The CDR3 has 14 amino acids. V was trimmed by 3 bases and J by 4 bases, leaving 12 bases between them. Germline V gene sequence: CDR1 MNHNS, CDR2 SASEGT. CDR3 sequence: CASSEGRHGYGYTF. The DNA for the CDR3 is TGTGCCAGCAGTGAGGGCAGGCATGGCTATGGCTACACCTTC.

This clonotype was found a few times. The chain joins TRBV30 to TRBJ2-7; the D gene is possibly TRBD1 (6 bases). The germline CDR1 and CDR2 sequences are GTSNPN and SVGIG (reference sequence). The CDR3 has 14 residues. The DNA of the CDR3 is TGTGCTCTGGACTCTACAGGGATCTACGAGGAGCAGTACTTC. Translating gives CALDSTGIYEEQYF.

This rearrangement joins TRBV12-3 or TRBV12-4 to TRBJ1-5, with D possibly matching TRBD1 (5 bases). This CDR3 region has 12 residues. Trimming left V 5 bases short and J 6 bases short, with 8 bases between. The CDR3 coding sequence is TGTGCCAGCAGTAACGGGGGTCAGCCCCAGCATTTT. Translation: CASSNGGQPQHF.

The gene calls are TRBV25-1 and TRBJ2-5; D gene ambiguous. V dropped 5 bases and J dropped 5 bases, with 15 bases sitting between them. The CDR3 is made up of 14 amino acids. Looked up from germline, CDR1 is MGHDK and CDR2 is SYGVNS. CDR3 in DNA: TGTGCCAGCAGTCGGACCGGGTTGATGGAGACCCAGTACTTC. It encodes CASSRTGLMETQYF.